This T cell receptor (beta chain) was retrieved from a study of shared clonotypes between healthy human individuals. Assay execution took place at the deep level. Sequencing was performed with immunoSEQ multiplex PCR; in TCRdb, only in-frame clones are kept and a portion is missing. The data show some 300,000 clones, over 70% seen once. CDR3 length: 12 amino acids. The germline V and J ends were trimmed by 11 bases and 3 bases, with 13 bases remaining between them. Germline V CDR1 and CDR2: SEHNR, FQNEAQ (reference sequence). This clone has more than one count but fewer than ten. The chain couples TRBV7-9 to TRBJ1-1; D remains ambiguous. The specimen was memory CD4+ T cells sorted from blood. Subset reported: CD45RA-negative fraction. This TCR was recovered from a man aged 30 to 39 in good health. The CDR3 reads CAPVAWDTEAFF. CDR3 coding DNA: TGTGCCCCTGTGGCCTGGGACACTGAAGCTTTCTTT.